The 15 T cell receptor beta chains reported below all come from one sample, sequenced in a study of patients and donors after allogeneic stem cell transplantation. A single record per CDR3 protein comes from TCRdb applying MiXCR to the RT-PCR reads. The profile covers 400,000 to 500,000 distinct CDR3 sequences, with 16% appearing a single time and less than 8.5% taken by the ten largest. Sequencing input: blood, either unsorted or a sorted T cell fraction (not recorded which). The receptors were sampled from a human donor who was either an allogeneic HSCT recipient or a stem cell or donor lymphocyte infusion donor (not recorded which). It is not recorded whose cells these are; they may come from a transplant donor.

This clonotype has just a few counts. The chain employs TRBV15 and TRBJ2-7; 13 positions agree with TRBD2. Germline CDR1 is LNHNV and CDR2 is YYDKDF (reference sequence). The CDR3 is 16 residues long. V shed 0 bases and J 4 bases; nucleotides not matched to a gene: 3. CDR3 in DNA: TGTGCCACCAGCAGAGACGCGACTAGCGGGAGGTACGAGCAGTACTTC. Amino acids: CATSRDATSGRYEQYF.

There are many counts of this clonotype. V gene TRBV9 combines with J gene TRBJ2-2; D unresolved. The CDR3 length is 11 residues. Trimming pared 0 bases from V and 6 bases from J, leaving 0 bases between. The V gene's germline CDR1 is SGDLS and CDR2 YYNGEE. CDR3 nucleotide sequence: TGTGCCAGCAGCGTAGCCGGGGAGCTGTTTTTT. As protein: CASSVAGELFF.

This clonotype came up a few times. In nucleotides, the CDR3 is TGCGCCAGCAGCCCCGGACAGCCCACAGATACGCAGTATTTT. It is translated as CASSPGQPTDTQYF. The chain employs TRBV5-1 and TRBJ2-3, with a tentative D call TRBD1 (6 bases). Germline CDR1 and CDR2: SGHRS and YFSETQ. V lost 4 bases, J lost 2 bases, and 11 bases lay in between. This CDR3 has 14 amino acids.

This chain links TRBV18 with TRBJ1-5, with TRBD1 as a possible D gene (5 bases). CDR1 and CDR2 (germline): KGHSH, LQKENI. The length of the CDR3 is 13 residues. V dropped 4 bases and J dropped 5 bases, with 9 bases sitting between them. In nucleotides, the CDR3 is TGTGCCAGCTCACTGACAGAAGATCAGCCCCAGCATTTT. Translated, it gives CASSLTEDQPQHF.

This clonotype was counted a few times. The rearrangement joins TRBV29-1 to TRBJ2-3, with 8 nucleotides matching TRBD2. The CDR3 runs to 14 residues. The germline CDR1 and CDR2 sequences are SQVTM and ANQGSEA. With V trimmed by 5 bases and J by 6 bases, 10 bases remained unmatched. In DNA, the CDR3 is TGCAGCGTTCGGTTTCGGGGGGGCATGGATACGCAGTATTTT. Its protein is CSVRFRGGMDTQYF.

The chain's CDR3 is CASRPDNTLDEKLFF. The CDR3 DNA follows: TGTGCCAGCAGACCCGACAATACTTTGGATGAAAAACTGTTTTTT. This chain uses TRBV13 with TRBJ1-4; D is undetermined. The V end lost 6 bases, the J end lost 6 bases, and 17 bases lay between the germline ends. The germline V gene encodes CDR1 PRHDT and CDR2 FYEKMQ (reference sequence). This CDR3 comprises 15 residues. Using reference TRBV13 and TRBJ1-4 for the parts outside the CDR3, the full variable domain is AAGVIQSPRHLIKEKRETATLKCYPIPRHDTVYWYQQGPGQDPQFLISFYEKMQSDKGSIPDRFSAQQFSDYHSELNMSSLELGDSALYFCASRPDNTLDEKLFFGSGTQLSVL.

The chain combines TRBV18 with TRBJ2-7; D might be TRBD1 (8 bases). Trimming cost V 2 bases and J 9 bases, with 11 bases left between them. CDR3 length: 12 amino acids. Germline CDR1 KGHSH, CDR2 LQKENI. The CDR3 DNA follows: TGTGCCAGCTCACCAAACAGGGGGGGGCAGTACTTC. Its translation is CASSPNRGGQYF.

This clonotype was picked up a small number of times. The chain combines TRBV9 with TRBJ2-7; D uncertain. This CDR3 region has 13 residues. V shed 1 base and J shed 4 bases, with 9 bases lying between them. Looked up from germline, CDR1 is SGDLS and CDR2 is YYNGEE. Here the CDR3 reads CASSVKDGYEQYF. In DNA, the CDR3 is TGTGCCAGCAGCGTAAAGGACGGTTACGAGCAGTACTTC.

The genes are TRBV9 and TRBJ2-3; 9 bases line up with TRBD2. Germline V CDR1 and CDR2: SGDLS, YYNGEE. The CDR3 length is 17 residues. The V and J ends lost 0 bases and 3 bases, in that order; junction bases with no gene match: 8. Here the CDR3 reads CASSVAAGGPRTDTQYF. DNA for the CDR3: TGTGCCAGCAGCGTAGCGGCGGGGGGGCCTAGGACAGATACGCAGTATTTT.

The V call is TRBV5-1, the J call TRBJ2-5, with 12 bases fitting TRBD2. The CDR3 contains 17 residues. V gave up 1 base and J gave up 6 bases; unmatched junction bases: 10. The germline V gene has CDR1 SGHRS and CDR2 YFSETQ. The DNA for the CDR3 is TGCGCCAGCAGCTTGTCGGCTAGCGGGGGGGCCGTGAAGACCCAGTACTTC. Translation gives CASSLSASGGAVKTQYF.

This clonotype was observed a few times. The chain carries TRBV27 and TRBJ2-2; D is undetermined. From germline, CDR1 is MNHEY and CDR2 SMNVEV (reference sequence). With 4 bases removed from V and 1 base from J, the gap between germline ends came to 7 bases. CDR3 length: 14 residues. The CDR3 loop reads CASSCGMNTGELFF. CDR3 DNA sequence: TGTGCCAGCAGTTGCGGAATGAACACCGGGGAGCTGTTTTTT.

The sample holds a few counts of this clonotype. J is TRBJ2-5 and V is TRBV10-3; 11 nucleotides match TRBD2. CDR3 length equals 15 residues. The ends lost 6 bases at V and 1 base at J; junction bases unmatched: 4. CDR1 is ENHRY, CDR2 SYGVKD, per germline. The CDR3 here is CAIRGTSGLQETQYF. CDR3 in DNA: TGTGCCATCAGAGGGACTAGCGGCCTCCAAGAGACCCAGTACTTC.

This clonotype was recorded at least ten times. The chain uses TRBV4-3 and TRBJ1-1; TRBD1 matches 9 bases. From germline, CDR1 is LGHNA and CDR2 YSLEER. The CDR3 sequence is 15 residues long. V lost 4 bases and J lost 4; bases outside the gene matches: 7. This chain's CDR3 is CASSPGTGRGTEAFF. CDR3 DNA sequence: TGCGCCAGCAGCCCCGGGACAGGGAGAGGCACTGAAGCTTTCTTT.

This chain joins TRBV10-2 and TRBJ1-1, with a possible D match to TRBD1 (6 bases). The CDR3 length is 17 residues. The V gene's germline CDR1 is WSHSY and CDR2 SAAADI. V dropped 0 bases and J dropped 5 bases, with 19 bases sitting between them. CDR3 sequence: CASSESTGSRGRTEAFF. CDR3 in DNA: TGCGCCAGCAGTGAGTCAACAGGGAGCCGGGGTAGGACTGAAGCTTTCTTT.

This rearrangement joins TRBV5-1 to TRBJ1-1; 7 bases are shared with TRBD1. Germline-derived CDR1 and CDR2 are SGHRS and YFSETQ. After removal of 5 bases from V and 1 base from J, the junction contained 8 bases not matched to a gene. The CDR3 has 15 residues. The DNA for the CDR3 is TGCGCCAGCAGTAGAGGGGGCAGCGGGAACACTGAAGCTTTCTTT. It yields the protein CASSRGGSGNTEAFF.